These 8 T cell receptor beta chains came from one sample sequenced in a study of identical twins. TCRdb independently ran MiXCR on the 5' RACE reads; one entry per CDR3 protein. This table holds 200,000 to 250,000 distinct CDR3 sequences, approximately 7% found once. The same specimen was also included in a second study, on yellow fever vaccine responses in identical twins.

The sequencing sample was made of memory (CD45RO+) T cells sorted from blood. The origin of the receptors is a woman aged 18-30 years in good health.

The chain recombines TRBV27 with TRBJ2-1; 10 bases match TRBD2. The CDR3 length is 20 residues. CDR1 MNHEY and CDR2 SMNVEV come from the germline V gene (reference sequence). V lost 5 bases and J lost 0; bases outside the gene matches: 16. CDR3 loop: CASSAYWASGGLSSYNEQFF. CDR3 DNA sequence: TGTGCCAGCAGTGCTTATTGGGCTAGCGGGGGACTCAGCTCCTACAATGAGCAGTTCTTC.

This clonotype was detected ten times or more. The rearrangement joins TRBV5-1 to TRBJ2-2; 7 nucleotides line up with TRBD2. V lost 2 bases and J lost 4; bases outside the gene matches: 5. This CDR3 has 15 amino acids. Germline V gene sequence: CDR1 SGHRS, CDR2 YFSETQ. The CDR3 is CASSLGTTGTGELFF. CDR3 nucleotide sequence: TGCGCCAGCAGCTTAGGGACTACCGGCACCGGGGAGCTGTTTTTT.

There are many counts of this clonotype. Here the CDR3 DNA reads TGTGCCAGCAGGTTAGGGATGAACACTGAAGCTTTCTTT. Translated: CASRLGMNTEAFF. V usage is TRBV2 and J usage is TRBJ1-1, with D hard to call. The CDR3 has 13 residues. Trimming stripped 6 bases from V and 0 bases from J, with 8 bases between. Germline assignment: CDR1 SNHLY and CDR2 FYNNEI.

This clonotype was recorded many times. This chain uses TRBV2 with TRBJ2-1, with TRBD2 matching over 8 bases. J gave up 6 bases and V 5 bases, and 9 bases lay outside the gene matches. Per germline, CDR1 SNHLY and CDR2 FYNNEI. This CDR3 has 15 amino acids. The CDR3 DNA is TGTGCCAGCAGTAAAACGGGACTAGGGGCCAATGAGCAGTTCTTC. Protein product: CASSKTGLGANEQFF.

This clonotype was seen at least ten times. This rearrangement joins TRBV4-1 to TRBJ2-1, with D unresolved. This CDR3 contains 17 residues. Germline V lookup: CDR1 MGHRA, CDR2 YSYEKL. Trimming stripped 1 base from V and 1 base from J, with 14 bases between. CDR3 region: CASSQVDMGLSYNEQFF. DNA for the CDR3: TGCGCCAGCAGCCAAGTCGATATGGGTCTATCCTACAATGAGCAGTTCTTC.

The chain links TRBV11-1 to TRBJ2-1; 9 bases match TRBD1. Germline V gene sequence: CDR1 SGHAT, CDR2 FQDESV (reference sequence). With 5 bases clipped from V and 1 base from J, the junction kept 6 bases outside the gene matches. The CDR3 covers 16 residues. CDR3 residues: CASSTRQGGSYNEQFF. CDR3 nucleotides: TGTGCCAGCAGCACACGACAGGGGGGGTCCTACAATGAGCAGTTCTTC.

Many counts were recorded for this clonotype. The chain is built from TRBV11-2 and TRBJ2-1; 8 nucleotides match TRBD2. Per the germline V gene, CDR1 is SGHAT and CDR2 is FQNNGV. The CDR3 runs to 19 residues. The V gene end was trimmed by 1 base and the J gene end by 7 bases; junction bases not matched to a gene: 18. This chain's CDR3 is CASSLVPPTSGSSPNEQFF. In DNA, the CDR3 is TGTGCCAGCAGCTTAGTTCCCCCTACTAGCGGTAGCTCTCCGAATGAGCAGTTCTTC.

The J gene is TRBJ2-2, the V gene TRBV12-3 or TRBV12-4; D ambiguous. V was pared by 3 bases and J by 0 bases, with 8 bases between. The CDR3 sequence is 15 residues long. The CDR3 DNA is TGTGCCAGCAGTTTTCAAGGCGCGAACACCGGGGAGCTGTTTTTT. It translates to CASSFQGANTGELFF.